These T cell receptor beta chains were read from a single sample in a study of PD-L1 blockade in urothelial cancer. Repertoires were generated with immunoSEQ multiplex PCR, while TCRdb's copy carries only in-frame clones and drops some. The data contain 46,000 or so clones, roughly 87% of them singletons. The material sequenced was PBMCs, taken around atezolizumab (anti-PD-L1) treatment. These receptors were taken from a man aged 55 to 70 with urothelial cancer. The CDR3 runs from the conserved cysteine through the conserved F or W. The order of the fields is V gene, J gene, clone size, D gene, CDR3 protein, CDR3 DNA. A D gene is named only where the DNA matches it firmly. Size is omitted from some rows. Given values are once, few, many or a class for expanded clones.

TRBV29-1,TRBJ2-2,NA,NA,CSVEAKSGTGELFF,TGCAGCGTTGAAGCTAAATCGGGTACCGGGGAGCTGTTTTTT
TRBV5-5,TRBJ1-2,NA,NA,CASSLSGLPNYGYTF,TGTGCCAGCAGCTTGTCCGGACTCCCTAACTATGGCTACACCTTC
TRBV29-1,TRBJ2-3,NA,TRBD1,CSVDRGQGTDTQYF,TGCAGCGTTGATAGGGGGCAGGGAACAGATACGCAGTATTTT
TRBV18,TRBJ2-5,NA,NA,CASSLQVQETQYF,TGTGCCAGCTCACTGCAGGTTCAAGAGACCCAGTACTTC
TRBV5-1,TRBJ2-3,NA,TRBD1,CASGPLGQSSTDTQYF,TGCGCCAGCGGCCCCCTGGGACAGTCTAGCACAGATACGCAGTATTTT
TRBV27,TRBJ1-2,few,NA,CASSPAGRVYGYTF,TGTGCCAGCAGTCCCGCCGGCCGGGTCTATGGCTACACCTTC
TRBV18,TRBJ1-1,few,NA,CASSRGGGTEAFF,TGTGCCAGCTCACGGGGGGGAGGGACTGAAGCTTTCTTT
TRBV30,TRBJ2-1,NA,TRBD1,CAWSADRGNEQFF,TGTGCCTGGAGCGCAGACAGGGGGAATGAGCAGTTCTTC
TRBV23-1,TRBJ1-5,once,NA,CASSQWENRRIIQPQHF,TGCGCCAGCAGTCAATGGGAAAATCGGAGGATTATACAGCCCCAGCATTTT
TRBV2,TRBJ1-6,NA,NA,CASSDGQGIWAPLHF,TGTGCCAGCAGTGATGGTCAGGGGATCTGGGCACCCCTCCACTTT
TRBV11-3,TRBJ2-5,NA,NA,CASSFSHMETQYF,TGTGCCAGCAGCTTTTCCCACATGGAGACCCAGTACTTC
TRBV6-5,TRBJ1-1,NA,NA,CASSYRGNTEAFF,TGTGCCAGCAGTTACAGGGGGAACACTGAAGCTTTCTTT
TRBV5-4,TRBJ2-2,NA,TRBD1,CASSRQGMGVTGELFF,TGTGCCAGCAGCCGACAGGGGATGGGGGTTACCGGGGAGCTGTTTTTT
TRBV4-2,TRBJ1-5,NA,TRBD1,CASSQDATGGDQPQHF,TGTGCCAGCAGCCAAGACGCGACAGGGGGGGATCAGCCCCAGCATTTT
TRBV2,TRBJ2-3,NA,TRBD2,CASSERRGGLDTQYF,TGTGCCAGCAGTGAAAGGCGGGGGGGCCTCGATACGCAGTATTTT
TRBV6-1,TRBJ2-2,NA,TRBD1,CASSRQGRNTGELFF,TGTGCCAGCAGTAGACAGGGGCGGAACACCGGGGAGCTGTTTTTT
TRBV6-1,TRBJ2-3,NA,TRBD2,CASRPGLARDTQYF,TGTGCCAGCAGACCGGGACTAGCTAGAGATACGCAGTATTTT
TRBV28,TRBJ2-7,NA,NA,CASSQGYEQYF,TGTGCCAGCAGCCAGGGCTACGAGCAGTACTTC
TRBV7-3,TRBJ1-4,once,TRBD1,CASSLFRGEKLFF,TGTGCCAGCAGCTTATTCAGGGGGGAAAAACTGTTTTTT
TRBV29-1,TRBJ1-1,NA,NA,CSVERTEGTEAFF,TGCAGCGTTGAACGGACCGAGGGCACTGAAGCTTTCTTT
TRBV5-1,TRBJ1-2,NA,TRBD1,CASSPDRVYGYTF,TGCGCCAGCAGCCCGGACAGGGTCTATGGCTACACCTTC
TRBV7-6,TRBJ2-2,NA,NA,CASSLQGNTGELFF,TGTGCCAGCAGCTTACAGGGGAACACCGGGGAGCTGTTTTTT
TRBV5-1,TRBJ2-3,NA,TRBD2,CASSLLAGGLGDTQYF,TGCGCCAGCAGCTTGCTAGCGGGGGGGCTCGGTGATACGCAGTATTTT
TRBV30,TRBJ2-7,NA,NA,CAWNDRFSYEQYF,TGTGCCTGGAATGACAGGTTCTCCTACGAGCAGTACTTC
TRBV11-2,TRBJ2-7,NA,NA,CASSLVGQSYEQYF,TGTGCCAGCAGCTTAGTCGGACAGAGCTACGAGCAGTACTTC
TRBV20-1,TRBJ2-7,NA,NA,CSEARGYEQYF,TGCAGTGAGGCCAGGGGCTACGAGCAGTACTTC
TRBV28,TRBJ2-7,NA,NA,CASSLDISYEQYF,TGTGCCAGCAGCCTGGACATATCCTACGAGCAGTACTTC
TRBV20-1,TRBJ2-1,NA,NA,CSARVAIEQFF,TGCAGTGCTAGGGTAGCTATTGAGCAGTTCTTC
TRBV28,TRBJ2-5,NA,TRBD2,CASSPPLAGQETQYF,TGTGCCAGCAGTCCCCCCCTAGCGGGACAAGAGACCCAGTACTTC
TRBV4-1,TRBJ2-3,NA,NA,CASSQVLVTDTQYF,TGCGCCAGCAGCCAAGTGTTAGTCACAGATACGCAGTATTTT
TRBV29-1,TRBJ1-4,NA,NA,CSVRLTSGEKLFF,TGCAGCGTTCGCCTCACATCGGGGGAAAAACTGTTTTTT
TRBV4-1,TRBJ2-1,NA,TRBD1,CASSQPTDRGNEQFF,TGCGCCAGCAGCCAACCAACGGACAGGGGCAATGAGCAGTTCTTC
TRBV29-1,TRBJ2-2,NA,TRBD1,CSGGTGAGGELFF,TGCAGCGGTGGGACAGGGGCGGGCGGGGAGCTGTTTTTT
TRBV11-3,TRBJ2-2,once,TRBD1,CASSWTGNTGELFF,TGTGCCAGCAGCTGGACAGGGAACACCGGGGAGCTGTTTTTT
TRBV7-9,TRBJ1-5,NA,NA,CASSLTYNQPQHF,TGTGCCAGCAGCTTAACCTACAATCAGCCCCAGCATTTT
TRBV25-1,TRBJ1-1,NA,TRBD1,CASNNRGLGTEAFF,TGTGCCAGCAATAACAGGGGGCTCGGGACTGAAGCTTTCTTT
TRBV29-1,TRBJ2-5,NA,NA,CSVEAQTPTQETQYF,TGCAGCGTTGAAGCGCAGACACCTACCCAAGAGACCCAGTACTTC
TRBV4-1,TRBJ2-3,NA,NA,CASSQITGSTDTQYF,TGCGCCAGCAGCCAAATTACGGGGAGCACAGATACGCAGTATTTT
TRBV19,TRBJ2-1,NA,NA,CASSIIGGGYNEQFF,TGTGCCAGTAGTATAATCGGCGGAGGGTACAATGAGCAGTTCTTC
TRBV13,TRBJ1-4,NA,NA,CASSPVVREGLSLTNEKLFF,TGTGCCAGCAGCCCAGTCGTAAGGGAGGGATTAAGTTTGACTAATGAAAAACTGTTTTTT
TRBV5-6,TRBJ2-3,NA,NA,CASSLTDTQYF,TGTGCCAGCAGCCTGACAGATACGCAGTATTTT
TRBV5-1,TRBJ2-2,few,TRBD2,CASSPRVAGNTGELFF,TGCGCCAGCAGCCCCCGGGTAGCGGGGAACACCGGGGAGCTGTTTTTT
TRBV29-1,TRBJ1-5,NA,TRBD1,CSATGGFDQPQHF,TGCAGCGCGACAGGGGGCTTCGATCAGCCCCAGCATTTT
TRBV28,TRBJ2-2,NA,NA,CATEGNTGELFF,TGTGCCACCGAGGGGAACACCGGGGAGCTGTTTTTT
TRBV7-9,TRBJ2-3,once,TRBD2,CASSLKLAGETDTQYF,TGTGCCAGCAGCTTAAAATTAGCGGGGGAAACAGATACGCAGTATTTT
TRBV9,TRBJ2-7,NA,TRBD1,CASSVGDSNLIYEQYF,TGTGCCAGCAGCGTGGGGGACAGCAACTTAATCTACGAGCAGTACTTC
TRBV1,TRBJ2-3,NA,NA,CTSSQGLAGPATVDTQYF,TGCACCAGCAGCCAGGGACTAGCGGGACCCGCGACAGTAGATACGCAGTATTTT
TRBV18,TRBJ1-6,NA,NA,CASSPYSSSYNSPLHF,TGTGCCAGCTCACCTTACAGCAGCTCCTATAATTCACCCCTCCACTTT
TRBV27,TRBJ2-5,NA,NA,CASSFQGHQETQYF,TGTGCCAGCAGTTTTCAGGGGCACCAAGAGACCCAGTACTTC
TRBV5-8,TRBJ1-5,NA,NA,CASHPGERYLNQPQHF,TGTGCCAGCCACCCGGGGGAGAGGTATCTTAATCAGCCCCAGCATTTT
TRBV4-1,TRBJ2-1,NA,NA,CASSLRDWSDYNEQFF,TGCGCCAGCAGCCTCAGAGACTGGAGCGATTACAATGAGCAGTTCTTC